The subject of this entry is one T cell receptor beta chain. The antigen remains unidentified. Prior to sequencing, the ViraFEST assay stimulated PBMC with viral peptide pools, which expanded the antigen-specific CD4+ T cells. Culture proceeded for nine to eleven days, and CD4+ T cells were then isolated. Cultures used approximately 2 million PBMC per well, 9 to 10 IU/ml IL-2 and about 10 ug/ml peptides. This entry comes from a study of vaccination effects on CD4 cells after COVID-19. Study-wide context: It was two doses of either the BNT162b2 or mRNA-1273 vaccine that participants received. Findings and limits, study-wide: Marked clonal contraction was seen in infection- and vaccine-induced clones late after vaccination.

V lost 6 bases and J lost 5; bases outside the gene matches: 27. The CDR3 has 19 residues. Germline V gene data show CDR1 as SQVTM and CDR2 as ANQGSEA. Data came from immunoSEQ multiplex PCR; TCRdb stores just in-frame clones and leaves some out. Of tens of thousands of clones detected, approximately 70% appear once; the ten largest clones hold roughly 10%. This chain connects TRBV29-1 to TRBJ1-1, with 7 bases fitting TRBD1. The sequence derives from a human donor who received a COVID-19 vaccine. The starting material was CD4+ T cells from PBMCs cultured with HCoV-229E spike peptides, obtained before COVID-19 vaccination. CDR3 residues: CSVLPLVEGAIGLLTEAFF. The CDR3 bases are TGCAGCGTCCTCCCTTTGGTGGAGGGGGCTATAGGGTTGCTTACTGAAGCTTTCTTT.